One sample yielded the 27 T cell receptor beta chains listed below, sequenced in a study of beta chain features in type 1 diabetes (dated by TCRdb to the late 2010s). The library was obtained by the immunoSEQ multiplex PCR assay. The entire amount of isolated RNA was reverse transcribed using the High Capacity cDNA Reverse Transcription Kit, so the sequenced TCRB transcripts were expressed ones. In TCRdb, the immuneACCESS table is reduced to in-frame sequences with V and J assigned. These tables do not hold every clone; where another copy was compared, an unresolved V gene accounts for under half, and the others remain unexplained. In all, the sample holds about 620,000 clones, and around 15% of those were seen once. Clones ranked in the top ten supply roughly 0.098% of the sample. The sequenced sample was naive CD4+ T cells from blood. The sample's cell subset or site label is to be understood as: true naive CD4+ T cells. These receptors originate from a young man in good health.

The chain recombines TRBV9 with TRBJ2-1, with D perhaps matching TRBD1 or TRBD2 (5 bases each). This CDR3 spans 16 amino acids. Germline lookup yields CDR1 SGDLS and CDR2 YYNGEE. Between the trimmed V and J ends, which lost 4 bases and 10 bases, there was a span of 24 bases. The CDR3 DNA sequence: TGTGCCAGCAGCCCGAAGACGGGACCCTTGATTCAGGAGCAGTTCTTC. Residues: CASSPKTGPLIQEQFF.

This clone occurred a few times. The chain links TRBV4-2 to TRBJ1-4; TRBD1 is a possible D gene (6 bases). Per germline, CDR1 LGHNA and CDR2 YNFKEQ. V was cut by 1 base and J by 5 bases, with 11 bases left in between. This CDR3 has 15 residues. The CDR3 protein is CASSQAGTQNEKLFF. DNA of the CDR3: TGTGCCAGCAGCCAAGCCGGGACACAGAATGAAAAACTGTTTTTT.

The J gene is TRBJ2-5, the V gene TRBV19, with TRBD1 identical over 8 bases. Looked up from germline, CDR1 is LNHDA and CDR2 is SQIVND (reference sequence). The CDR3 spans 13 residues. The V and J ends lost 6 bases and 5 bases, in that order; junction bases with no gene match: 5. CDR3 amino acids: CASSRTGLETQYF. In DNA form, the CDR3 reads TGTGCCAGTAGCCGGACAGGGTTGGAGACCCAGTACTTC.

This clone was counted only a few times. CDR3 in amino acids: CASSQPGQWGGKNIQYF. CDR3 bases: TGCGCCAGCAGCCAGCCGGGACAGTGGGGAGGCAAAAACATTCAGTACTTC. V usage is TRBV4-3 and J usage is TRBJ2-4, with D perhaps matching TRBD1 (7 bases). V shed 3 bases and J shed 3 bases, with 18 bases lying between them. The CDR3 is 17 amino acids. Germline assignment: CDR1 LGHNA and CDR2 YSLEER.

V is TRBV7-9 and J is TRBJ1-2; D remains unclear. The V and J ends lost 0 bases and 6 bases respectively, with 8 bases between them. This CDR3 has 13 amino acids. The V gene's germline CDR1 is SEHNR and CDR2 FQNEAQ (reference sequence). In DNA form, the CDR3 reads TGTGCCAGCAGCTTAGCTGCCTTCAATGGCTACACCTTC. Translation: CASSLAAFNGYTF.

CDR3 nucleotides: TGTGCCAGTAGTAGAGGTAGCGGGAGCACAGATACGCAGTATTTT. Encoded protein: CASSRGSGSTDTQYF. This chain uses TRBV19 with TRBJ2-3; TRBD2 agrees at 7 bases. V shed 4 bases, J shed 0 bases, and the junction held 4 bases outside the gene matches. Germline V gene sequence: CDR1 LNHDA, CDR2 SQIVND (reference sequence). There are 15 residues in the CDR3.

This clone was counted between two and nine times. The chain employs TRBV2 and TRBJ1-1, with a possible D match to TRBD1 (5 bases). Trimming cost V 3 bases and J 6 bases, with 17 bases left between them. The CDR3 consists of 15 residues. Germline V gives CDR1 SNHLY, CDR2 FYNNEI. In nucleotides, the CDR3 is TGTGCCAGCAGTGAGGGGCCAGGCTTTTGGGCTGAAGCTTTCTTT. It specifies CASSEGPGFWAEAFF.

The chain employs TRBV7-2 and TRBJ2-2, with a weak D call TRBD1 (6 bases). The V end lost 0 bases, the J end lost 3 bases, and 8 bases lay between the germline ends. Germline values: CDR1 SGHTA, CDR2 FQGNSA. The CDR3 consists of 15 residues. The CDR3 sequence: CASSLARGYTGELFF. The CDR3 bases are TGTGCCAGCAGCTTAGCGAGGGGGTACACCGGGGAGCTGTTTTTT.

The V and J genes are TRBV5-1 and TRBJ2-7; 7 bases match TRBD1. This CDR3 is built from 14 residues. With 1 base clipped from V and 6 bases from J, the junction kept 7 bases outside the gene matches. Germline assignment: CDR1 SGHRS and CDR2 YFSETQ. As DNA, the CDR3 is TGCGCCAGCAGCTTGCGACAGGGAAGGAGCGAGCAGTACTTC. The encoded protein is CASSLRQGRSEQYF.

This clone was counted a few times. The chain has TRBV6-5 and TRBJ2-7; D call uncertain. The CDR3 is 11 residues long. From germline, CDR1 is MNHEY and CDR2 SVGAGI. Trimming took off 6 bases at V and 1 base at J, with 4 bases between the two ends. As DNA, the CDR3 is TGTGCCAGCAGCCAATCCTACGAGCAGTACTTC. The encoded protein is CASSQSYEQYF.

The chain links TRBV27 to TRBJ2-1; 7 nucleotides line up with TRBD2. The J segment lost 2 bases and the V segment lost 8 bases, leaving 0 bases of the junction unmatched. The CDR3 is made up of 12 amino acids. The germline V gene encodes CDR1 MNHEY and CDR2 SMNVEV (reference sequence). The CDR3 sequence is CASGRAYNEQFF. DNA for the CDR3: TGTGCCAGCGGGAGGGCCTACAATGAGCAGTTCTTC.

V usage is TRBV7-2 and J usage is TRBJ2-5; 10 bases line up with TRBD2. From germline, CDR1 is SGHTA and CDR2 FQGNSA. V shed 3 bases and J 5 bases; nucleotides not matched to a gene: 9. The length of the CDR3 is 16 residues. CDR3 bases: TGTGCCAGCAGCTTGGACCTAGCGGGAGTTTGGGAGACCCAGTACTTC. Amino acid sequence: CASSLDLAGVWETQYF.

As for this clone: Other DNA sequences within the sample encode an identical CDR3. This sequence joins TRBV18 and TRBJ2-5; D remains ambiguous. Trimming took off 3 bases at V and 2 bases at J, with 7 bases between the two ends. This CDR3 has 13 amino acids. Germline V gene sequence: CDR1 KGHSH, CDR2 LQKENI. Here the CDR3 reads CASSPGRQETQYF. The CDR3 DNA follows: TGTGCCAGCTCACCGGGCAGGCAAGAGACCCAGTACTTC.

This clone was counted a few times. The chain carries TRBV23-1 and TRBJ1-5; D unclear. TRBV23-1 is sorted into the ORF group, with uncertain function. The CDR3 runs to 18 residues. V dropped 1 base and J dropped 0 bases, with 16 bases sitting between them. In DNA form, the CDR3 reads TGCGCCAGCAGTCAATTGAGGGCGGCTGAGTTTAGCAATCAGCCCCAGCATTTT. Residues: CASSQLRAAEFSNQPQHF.

The chain has TRBV10-3 and TRBJ2-7; 10 nucleotides align to TRBD1. This CDR3 has 15 residues. The V segment lost 2 bases and the J segment 2 bases; nucleotides outside the gene matches: 3. CDR1 ENHRY and CDR2 SYGVKD come from the germline V gene. CDR3 in DNA: TGTGCCATCAGTGAGCCGGGACAGGGGACCTACGAGCAGTACTTC. This gives the protein CAISEPGQGTYEQYF.

This clone was detected only a few times. The chain combines TRBV7-2 with TRBJ2-3; 12 bases are shared with TRBD2. The CDR3 covers 18 residues. Germline V gene lookup returns CDR1 SGHTA and CDR2 FQGNSA. V shed 5 bases, J shed 6 bases, and the junction held 15 bases outside the gene matches. CDR3 sequence: CASSLPSLAGGPSDTQYF. The CDR3 bases are TGTGCCAGCAGCCTGCCCAGTCTAGCGGGAGGGCCATCGGATACGCAGTATTTT.

This clone was seen just once. This chain joins TRBV28 and TRBJ2-7, with a possible D match to TRBD2 (6 bases). Germline V lookup: CDR1 MDHEN, CDR2 SYDVKM. The CDR3 consists of 15 residues. With 5 bases removed from V and 5 bases from J, the gap between germline ends came to 19 bases. Here the CDR3 DNA reads TGTGCCAGCAGTCTCGTGGGGGGACGAGCCCACGAGCAGTACTTC. Protein: CASSLVGGRAHEQYF.

This clone has more than one count but fewer than ten. This rearrangement joins TRBV5-1 to TRBJ2-1, with a weak D call TRBD1 (6 bases). V was trimmed by 0 bases and J by 2 bases, leaving 9 bases between them. The germline V gene has CDR1 SGHRS and CDR2 YFSETQ. The CDR3 loop spans 15 amino acids. The CDR3 spells CASSLEAGAYNEQFF. CDR3 nucleotide sequence: TGCGCCAGCAGCTTGGAGGCAGGGGCCTACAATGAGCAGTTCTTC.

This clone was counted between two and nine times. The V and J genes are TRBV2 and TRBJ2-7; a possible D gene is TRBD1 (6 bases). The germline V gene encodes CDR1 SNHLY and CDR2 FYNNEI. CDR3 length: 15 residues. Trimming shortened V by 7 bases and J by 2 bases, and 18 bases separated the two germline ends. As DNA, the CDR3 is TGTGCCAGCACCCCACAGGGTGTTAGGACCTACGAGCAGTACTTC. This gives the protein CASTPQGVRTYEQYF.

The gene calls are TRBV20-1 and TRBJ2-1; D unresolved. The CDR3 is 11 residues long. The V gene's germline CDR1 is DFQATT and CDR2 SNEGSKA (reference sequence). Trimming cost V 5 bases and J 10 bases, with 12 bases left between them. As DNA, the CDR3 is TGCAGTGCTCCTATGGGTAGGGAGCAGTTCTTC. It encodes CSAPMGREQFF.

V is TRBV11-2 and J is TRBJ2-7; no reliable D call. The germline V gene encodes CDR1 SGHAT and CDR2 FQNNGV. Deletions cut 5 bases from V and 6 bases from J, with 14 bases between. This CDR3 is built from 13 residues. CDR3 region: CASSPTLETEQYF. CDR3 sequence (DNA): TGTGCCAGCAGCCCTACCTTGGAGACCGAGCAGTACTTC.

The J gene is TRBJ1-4, the V gene TRBV7-9; no clear D. With 5 bases removed from V and 12 bases from J, the gap between germline ends came to 13 bases. The CDR3 is 12 residues long. Germline V gene lookup returns CDR1 SEHNR and CDR2 FQNEAQ (reference sequence). The CDR3 reads CASSPGGRQLFF. The CDR3 coding sequence is TGTGCCAGCAGCCCGGGTGGAAGACAACTGTTTTTT.

V gene TRBV9 combines with J gene TRBJ2-2; D remains ambiguous. Germline-derived CDR1 and CDR2 are SGDLS and YYNGEE. The ends were cut back, 1 base at V and 6 bases at J, with 4 bases in the middle. CDR3 length: 12 amino acids. CDR3 in DNA: TGTGCCAGCAGCGTATGGGCCGGGGAGCTGTTTTTT. It encodes CASSVWAGELFF. The full variable domain, its missing parts supplied by reference TRBV9 and TRBJ2-2, is DSGVTQTPKHLITATGQRVTLRCSPRSGDLSVYWYQQSLDQGLQFLIQYYNGEERAKGNILERFSAQQFPDLHSELNLSSLELGDSALYFCASSVWAGELFFGEGSRLTVL.

CDR3 nucleotide sequence: TGTGCCACCAGGGGAACGACTAATGAAAAACTGTTTTTT. It translates to CATRGTTNEKLFF. This chain links TRBV10-3 with TRBJ1-4; maybe TRBD1 (6 bases). The V and J ends lost 10 bases and 2 bases respectively, with 11 bases between them. The length of the CDR3 is 13 residues. Looked up from germline, CDR1 is ENHRY and CDR2 is SYGVKD.

This clone appeared a few times. DNA of the CDR3: TGTGCCAGCAGCTTAGCGTGGGGGCCAGGCTATGGCTACACCTTC. Translating it yields CASSLAWGPGYGYTF. V is TRBV7-2 and J is TRBJ1-2, with a possible D match to TRBD1 (6 bases). Germline CDR1 reads SGHTA; CDR2 reads FQGNSA. This CDR3 contains 15 residues. V shed 0 bases and J shed 4 bases, with 12 bases lying between them.

This chain links TRBV2 with TRBJ1-1, with unresolved D. There are 15 residues in the CDR3. From germline, CDR1 is SNHLY and CDR2 FYNNEI. The V and J ends lost 0 bases and 1 base respectively, with 9 bases between them. CDR3 in DNA: TGTGCCAGCAGTGAAGCGACAACAGCGAACACTGAAGCTTTCTTT. Its translation is CASSEATTANTEAFF.

This clone showed up just a few times. The rearrangement uses TRBV9 and TRBJ1-2; tentative D call: TRBD1 (5 bases). Deletions cut 4 bases from V and 4 bases from J, with 14 bases between. CDR3 length equals 14 residues. CDR1 SGDLS and CDR2 YYNGEE come from the germline V gene. The CDR3 loop reads CASSNRQSGYGYTF. CDR3 DNA: TGTGCCAGCAGCAACAGGCAGTCGGGCTATGGCTACACCTTC.